The 9 T cell receptor beta chains listed next were all sequenced from one sample in a study of graft-versus-host responses after intestinal transplantation (dated by TCRdb to the early 2020s). This specimen's time point label, interpreted: postoperative day 105 after intestinal transplantation (dayNNNN = postoperative day). To isolate intraepithelial and lamina propria lymphocytes from graft specimens, dithiothreitol, EDTA incubations and collagenase D digestion were used. The receptor library was made with the immunoSEQ multiplex PCR assay. Drawn from immuneACCESS, this table holds only the in-frame rearrangements with V and J called that TCRdb kept. Clones are partly lost; checked studies trace under half to an unresolved V gene and leave the rest unexplained. The sample table shows about 3,600 clones, and 60% to 85% are seen once. The top ten clones comprise approximately 7.2% of the sample.

The starting material was ileum tissue, obtained 105 days after intestinal transplantation. The receptors originated from a human patient who received an intestinal transplant, so some T cells may come from the graft donor.

V usage is TRBV29-1 and J usage is TRBJ1-4; tentatively, D is TRBD1 (5 bases). The V and J ends lost 4 bases and 5 bases respectively, with 14 bases between them. This CDR3 comprises 14 residues. CDR1 SQVTM and CDR2 ANQGSEA come from the germline V gene. CDR3 sequence reads: CSVAGGGGNEKLFF. The CDR3 bases are TGCAGCGTTGCCGGTGGGGGGGGAAATGAAAAACTGTTTTTT.

The chain combines TRBV6-6 with TRBJ1-5; the D gene is possibly TRBD1 (6 bases). V shed 0 bases and J shed 5 bases, with 14 bases lying between them. The V gene's germline CDR1 is MNHNY and CDR2 SVGAGI (reference sequence). This CDR3 spans 16 amino acids. The CDR3 DNA reads TGTGCCAGCAGTTACTCGAGCAGGGGATGGGATCAGCCCCAGCATTTT. It encodes CASSYSSRGWDQPQHF.

V gene TRBV9 combines with J gene TRBJ2-2; D possibly uses TRBD1 or TRBD2 (5 bases each). With 7 bases removed from V and 6 bases from J, the gap between germline ends came to 19 bases. This CDR3 region has 15 residues. CDR1 and CDR2 (germline): SGDLS, YYNGEE. The CDR3 region is CASGYRDVDSGELFF. In DNA, the CDR3 is TGTGCCAGCGGGTACCGGGACGTAGACTCCGGGGAGCTGTTTTTT.

V and J are TRBV11-2 and TRBJ1-4, with D tentatively TRBD1 (5 bases). Trimming shortened V by 5 bases and J by 2 bases, and 9 bases separated the two germline ends. The CDR3 totals 14 residues. Germline assignment: CDR1 SGHAT and CDR2 FQNNGV. The DNA for the CDR3 is TGTGCCAGCAGCCATTCAGGGACTAATGAAAAACTGTTTTTT. Residues: CASSHSGTNEKLFF.

This clone was recorded once. The chain has TRBV6-5 and TRBJ2-7; D call uncertain. Trimming took 6 bases from V and 3 from J, leaving 15 bases between them. This CDR3 spans 14 amino acids. CDR1 is MNHEY and CDR2 is SVGAGI in the germline V gene. Here the CDR3 DNA reads TGTGCCAGCAGCCGATTAGGACGGAGCTACGAGCAGTACTTC. Its protein product is CASSRLGRSYEQYF.

The chain couples TRBV19 to TRBJ2-5, with TRBD1 matching over 7 bases. Germline CDR1 is LNHDA and CDR2 is SQIVND (reference sequence). Germline trimming cut 8 bases from V and 4 bases from J; bases unmatched to any gene: 7. There are 13 residues in the CDR3. The CDR3 bases are TGTGCCAGTTCTCCCCGACAGGGAGAGACCCAGTACTTC. Its translation: CASSPRQGETQYF.

CDR3 protein: CASSRTGTSNTDTQYF. DNA of the CDR3: TGTGCCAGCAGCCGTACTGGGACTTCTAACACAGATACGCAGTATTTT. The chain links TRBV5-5 to TRBJ2-3, with D possibly being TRBD2 (6 bases). The CDR3 contains 16 residues. CDR1 and CDR2 from the germline V gene are SGHKS and YYEKEE (reference sequence). V was trimmed by 4 bases and J by 2 bases, leaving 17 bases between them. Full variable domain (missing parts from reference TRBV5-5 and TRBJ2-3): DAGVTQSPTHLIKTRGQQVTLRCSPISGHKSVSWYQQVLGQGPQFIFQYYEKEERGRGNFPDRFSARQFPNYSSELNVNALLLGDSALYLCASSRTGTSNTDTQYFGPGTRLTVL.

The rearrangement uses TRBV6-1 and TRBJ2-7; 7 bases are a match to TRBD1. The length of the CDR3 is 15 residues. V dropped 3 bases and J dropped 6; count of bases not matched to a gene: 11. In germline, CDR1 is MNHNS, CDR2 SASEGT. The CDR3 loop is CASSDLGQWSSEQYF. In DNA, the CDR3 is TGTGCCAGCAGTGACCTGGGACAGTGGAGCTCCGAGCAGTACTTC.

The count of this clone is one. The gene calls are TRBV28 and TRBJ2-1, with D possibly matching TRBD2 (7 bases). The length of the CDR3 is 15 residues. Germline V gene data show CDR1 as MDHEN and CDR2 as SYDVKM. Trimming stripped 6 bases from V and 4 bases from J, with 16 bases between. CDR3 protein: CASRGGGAVYNEQFF. In DNA form, the CDR3 reads TGTGCCAGCAGGGGCGGGGGCGCCGTTTACAATGAGCAGTTCTTC.